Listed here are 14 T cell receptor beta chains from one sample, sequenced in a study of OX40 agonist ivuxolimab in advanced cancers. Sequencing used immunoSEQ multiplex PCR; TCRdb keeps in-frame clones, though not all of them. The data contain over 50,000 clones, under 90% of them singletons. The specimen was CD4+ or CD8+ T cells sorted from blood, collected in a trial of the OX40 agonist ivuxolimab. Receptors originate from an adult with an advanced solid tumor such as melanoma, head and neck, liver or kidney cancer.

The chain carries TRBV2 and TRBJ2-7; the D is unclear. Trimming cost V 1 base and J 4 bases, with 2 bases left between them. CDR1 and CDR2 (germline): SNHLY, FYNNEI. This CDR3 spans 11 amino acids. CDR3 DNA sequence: TGTGCCAGCAGTGAAGTTTACGAGCAGTACTTC. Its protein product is CASSEVYEQYF.

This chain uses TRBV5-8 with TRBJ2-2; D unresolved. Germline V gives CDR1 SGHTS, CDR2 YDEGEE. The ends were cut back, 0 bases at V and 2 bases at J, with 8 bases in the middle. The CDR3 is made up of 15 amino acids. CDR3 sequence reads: CASSLVSFNTGELFF. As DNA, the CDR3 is TGTGCCAGCAGCTTGGTGTCCTTTAACACCGGGGAGCTGTTTTTT.

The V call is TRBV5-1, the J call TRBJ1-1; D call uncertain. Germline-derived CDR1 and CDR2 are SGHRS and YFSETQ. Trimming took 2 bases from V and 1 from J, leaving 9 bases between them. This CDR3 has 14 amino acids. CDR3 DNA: TGCGCCAGCAGCTTAGACCCCAGGAACACTGAAGCTTTCTTT. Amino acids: CASSLDPRNTEAFF.

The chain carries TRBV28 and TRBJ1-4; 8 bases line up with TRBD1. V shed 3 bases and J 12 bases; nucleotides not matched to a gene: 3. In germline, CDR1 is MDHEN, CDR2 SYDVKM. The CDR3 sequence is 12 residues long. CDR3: CASSLPTGELFF. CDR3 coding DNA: TGTGCCAGCAGTTTGCCGACAGGGGAACTGTTTTTT.

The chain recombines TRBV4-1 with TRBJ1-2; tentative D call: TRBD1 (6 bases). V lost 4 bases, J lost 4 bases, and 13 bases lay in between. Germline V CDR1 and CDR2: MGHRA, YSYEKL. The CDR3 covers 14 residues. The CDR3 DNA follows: TGCGCCAGCAGCCCGGACGGGACATCCTATGGCTACACCTTC. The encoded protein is CASSPDGTSYGYTF.

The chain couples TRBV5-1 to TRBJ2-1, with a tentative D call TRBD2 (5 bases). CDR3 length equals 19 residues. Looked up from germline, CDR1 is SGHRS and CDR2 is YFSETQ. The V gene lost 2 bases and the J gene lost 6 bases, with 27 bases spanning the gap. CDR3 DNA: TGCGCCAGCAGCTTAAGGGCAGGAGGAGCCGGCCGGATCGGCAATGAGCAGTTCTTC. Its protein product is CASSLRAGGAGRIGNEQFF.

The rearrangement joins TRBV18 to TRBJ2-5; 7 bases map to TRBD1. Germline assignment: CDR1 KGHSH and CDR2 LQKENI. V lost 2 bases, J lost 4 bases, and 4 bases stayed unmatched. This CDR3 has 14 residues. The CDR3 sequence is CASSPLTGTETQYF. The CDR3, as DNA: TGTGCCAGCTCACCATTGACAGGGACAGAGACCCAGTACTTC.

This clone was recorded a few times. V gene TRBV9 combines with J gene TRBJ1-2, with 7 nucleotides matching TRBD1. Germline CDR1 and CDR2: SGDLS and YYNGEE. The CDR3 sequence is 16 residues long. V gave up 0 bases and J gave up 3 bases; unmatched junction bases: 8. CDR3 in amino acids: CASSVDGTDHHYGYTF. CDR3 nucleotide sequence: TGTGCCAGCAGCGTAGATGGGACAGACCACCACTATGGCTACACCTTC.

The CDR3 is CASSLFYGLAEIGVETQYF. DNA of the CDR3: TGTGCCAGCAGTTTATTCTATGGACTAGCGGAAATCGGCGTAGAGACCCAGTACTTC. The chain couples TRBV28 to TRBJ2-5; TRBD2 agrees at 10 bases. Germline CDR1 is MDHEN and CDR2 is SYDVKM. CDR3 length: 19 amino acids. With V trimmed by 1 base and J by 4 bases, 15 bases remained unmatched.

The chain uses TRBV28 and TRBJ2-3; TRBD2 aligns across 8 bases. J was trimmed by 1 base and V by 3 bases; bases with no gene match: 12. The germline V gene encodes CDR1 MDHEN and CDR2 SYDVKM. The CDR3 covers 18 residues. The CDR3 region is CASSLPLVLAGRTDTQYF. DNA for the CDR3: TGTGCCAGCAGTTTGCCCCTCGTCCTAGCGGGCCGCACAGATACGCAGTATTTT.

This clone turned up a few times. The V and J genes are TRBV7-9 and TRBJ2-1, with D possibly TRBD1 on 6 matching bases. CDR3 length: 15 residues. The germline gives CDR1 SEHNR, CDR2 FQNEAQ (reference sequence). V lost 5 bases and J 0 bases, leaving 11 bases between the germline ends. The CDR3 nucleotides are TGTGCCAGCAGCAGAGGGGGAAGCTCCTACAATGAGCAGTTCTTC. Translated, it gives CASSRGGSSYNEQFF.

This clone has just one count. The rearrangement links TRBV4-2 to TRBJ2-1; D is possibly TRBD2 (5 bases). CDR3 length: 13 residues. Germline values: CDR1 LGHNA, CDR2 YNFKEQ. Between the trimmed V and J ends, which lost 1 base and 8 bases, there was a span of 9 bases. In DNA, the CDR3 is TGTGCCAGCAGCCAAGTTGGGCGGGATGAGCAGTTCTTC. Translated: CASSQVGRDEQFF.

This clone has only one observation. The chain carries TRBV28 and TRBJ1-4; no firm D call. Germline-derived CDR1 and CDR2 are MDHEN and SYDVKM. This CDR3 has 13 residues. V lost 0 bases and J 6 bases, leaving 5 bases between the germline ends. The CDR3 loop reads CASSLWTYEKLFF. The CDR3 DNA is TGTGCCAGCAGTTTATGGACCTATGAAAAACTGTTTTTT.

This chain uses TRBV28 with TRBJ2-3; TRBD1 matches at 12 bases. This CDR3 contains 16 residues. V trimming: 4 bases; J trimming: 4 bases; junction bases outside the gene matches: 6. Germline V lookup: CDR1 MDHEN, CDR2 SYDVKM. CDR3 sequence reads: CASSSPGQGASDTQYF. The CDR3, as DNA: TGTGCCAGCAGTTCCCCGGGACAGGGGGCCTCAGATACGCAGTATTTT.